One sample yielded the 32 T cell receptor beta chains listed below, sequenced in a study of CD8+CD57+ T cells in acquired aplastic anemia. Patients included in sequencing had previously demonstrated CD8+CD57+ cell expansion by flow cytometry. Investigators profiled TCR beta VDJ and CDR3 from genomic DNA template. TCRdb used MiXCR to reprocess the reads, holding one entry per CDR3 protein. The sample has fewer than 200,000 distinct CDR3 sequences, 70% to 80% seen once. The material sequenced was sorted CD4+, CD8+, or CD8+CD57+ T cells (not recorded which) from PBMCs. Receptor source: a human donor with aplastic anemia.

The chain employs TRBV6-4 and TRBJ2-1; 9 nucleotides align to TRBD2. This CDR3 has 14 residues. Unmatched junction bases numbered 5, after V lost 3 bases and J lost 8 bases. Germline V gene sequence: CDR1 MRHNA, CDR2 SNTAGT. In DNA form, the CDR3 reads TGTGCCAGCAGTGAAGCGGGGGGCACTGATGAGCAGTTCTTC. This sequence encodes CASSEAGGTDEQFF.

The DNA of the CDR3 is TGTGCCAGCAGCCAAAGGGGGGGACCTCGCACAGATACGCAGTATTTT. Amino acids: CASSQRGGPRTDTQYF. This chain links TRBV7-9 with TRBJ2-3; D is perhaps TRBD2 (7 bases). The V and J ends lost 5 bases and 1 base respectively, with 16 bases between them. CDR3 size: 16 residues. Germline CDR1 is SEHNR and CDR2 is FQNEAQ (reference sequence). The whole variable domain, filled in from reference TRBV7-9 and TRBJ2-3, reads DTGVSQNPRHKITKRGQNVTFRCDPISEHNRLYWYRQTLGQGPEFLTYFQNEAQLEKSRLLSDRFSAERPKGSFSTLEIQRTEQGDSAMYLCASSQRGGPRTDTQYFGPGTRLTVL.

This clonotype was detected only a few times. This chain uses TRBV24-1 with TRBJ1-2; D gene unclear. This CDR3 region has 14 residues. V lost 7 bases and J lost 3, with 14 bases in between. Germline V gene lookup returns CDR1 KGHDR and CDR2 SFDVKD. The DNA for the CDR3 is TGTGCCACCAGCAAAGACCGGCAGGACTATGGCTACACCTTC. Translated, it gives CATSKDRQDYGYTF.

This sequence joins TRBV15 and TRBJ1-2; D remains ambiguous. The germline V gene has CDR1 LNHNV and CDR2 YYDKDF (reference sequence). CDR3 size: 15 residues. The V and J ends lost 0 bases and 5 bases respectively, with 13 bases between them. CDR3 in amino acids: CATSRDRNNVYGYTF. The CDR3, as DNA: TGTGCCACCAGCAGAGACAGGAACAATGTGTATGGCTACACCTTC.

The CDR3 is CAILVGEKLFF. The CDR3 region has the DNA TGTGCCATCCTGGTCGGTGAAAAACTGTTTTTT. The rearrangement joins TRBV7-6 to TRBJ1-4; no definite D call. V lost 10 bases to trimming and J lost 7 bases, with 10 bases between them. CDR3 length equals 11 residues. Germline V gene data show CDR1 as SGHVS and CDR2 as FNYEAQ. Using reference TRBV7-6 and TRBJ1-4 for the parts outside the CDR3, the full variable domain is GAGVSQSPRYKVTKRGQDVALRCDPISGHVSLYWYRQALGQGPEFLTYFNYEAQQDKSGLPNDRFSAERPEGSISTLTIQRTEQRDSAMYRCAILVGEKLFFGSGTQLSVL.

J is TRBJ2-3 and V is TRBV7-6; TRBD2 matches 12 bases. V trimming: 4 bases; J trimming: 2 bases; junction bases outside the gene matches: 4. Germline values: CDR1 SGHVS, CDR2 FNYEAQ. The CDR3 is 16 residues long. This CDR3 reads CASSSSGGAYTDTQYF. In DNA form, the CDR3 reads TGTGCCAGCAGCTCTAGCGGGGGGGCCTACACAGATACGCAGTATTTT. Combining the CDR3 with reference TRBV7-6 and TRBJ2-3 gives the whole variable domain GAGVSQSPRYKVTKRGQDVALRCDPISGHVSLYWYRQALGQGPEFLTYFNYEAQQDKSGLPNDRFSAERPEGSISTLTIQRTEQRDSAMYRCASSSSGGAYTDTQYFGPGTRLTVL.

This clonotype was seen only once. One end of the junction fails to match germline, which may point to a read error. J is TRBJ1-6 and V is TRBV2; the D gene is possibly TRBD1 (6 bases). Germline V gives CDR1 SNHLY, CDR2 FYNNEI. The CDR3 loop spans 13 amino acids. In DNA form, the CDR3 reads TGTGCCAGCAGCACAGGGTCTAATTCACCCCTCCCCTTT. This encodes CASSTGSNSPLPF.

This rearrangement joins TRBV11-1 to TRBJ1-1; the D gene is possibly TRBD1 (6 bases). The V and J ends lost 1 base and 4 bases respectively, with 13 bases between them. The CDR3 is 15 amino acids. CDR1 SGHAT and CDR2 FQDESV come from the germline V gene (reference sequence). CDR3 in DNA: TGTGCCAGCAGCTTAGAGGGCAGGGGCGGCACTGAAGCTTTCTTT. This sequence encodes CASSLEGRGGTEAFF.

With regard to this clonotype: The junction departs from the called germline gene at one end, perhaps through a read error. The J gene is TRBJ1-3, the V gene TRBV9, with D unclear. CDR3 size: 14 residues. Germline V lookup: CDR1 SGDLS, CDR2 YYNGEE. DNA of the CDR3: TGTGCCAGCGGCGTGAAAAACTCTGGAAACACCATATATTTT. Amino acids: CASGVKNSGNTIYF.

The chain couples TRBV7-9 to TRBJ2-7; 9 bases agree with TRBD2. The CDR3 covers 15 residues. V was pared by 4 bases and J by 3 bases, with 7 bases of the junction left unmatched. Looked up from germline, CDR1 is SEHNR and CDR2 is FQNEAQ (reference sequence). CDR3 in DNA: TGTGCCAGCAGCTCCCACGGACTAGCGCGCTACGAGCAGTACTTC. Translated: CASSSHGLARYEQYF.

The chain uses TRBV7-6 and TRBJ1-6; D remains unclear. V was clipped by 2 bases and J by 9 bases, with 8 bases between them. The length of the CDR3 is 13 residues. Germline V gene sequence: CDR1 SGHVS, CDR2 FNYEAQ. The CDR3 region is CASSLSFASPLHF. The CDR3, as DNA: TGTGCCAGCAGCTTATCGTTCGCTTCACCCCTCCACTTT.

The chain employs TRBV20-1 and TRBJ1-1; D possibly corresponds to TRBD1 (6 bases). CDR1 is DFQATT, CDR2 SNEGSKA, per germline (reference sequence). The CDR3 is 15 residues long. Trimming took 0 bases from V and 4 from J, leaving 15 bases between them. DNA of the CDR3: TGCAGTGCTAGAGATTGGCTTCAGGGGATCACTGAAGCTTTCTTT. It is translated as CSARDWLQGITEAFF.

This chain links TRBV20-1 with TRBJ2-7; 7 nucleotides line up with TRBD2. CDR1 and CDR2 from the germline V gene are DFQATT and SNEGSKA (reference sequence). This CDR3 contains 13 residues. Losses at the gene ends were 6 bases for V and 2 bases for J; bases not matched to a gene: 7. CDR3 residues: CSAVGGKPYEQYF. The CDR3 coding sequence is TGCAGTGCAGTCGGGGGGAAGCCCTACGAGCAGTACTTC.

This clonotype was counted ten times or more. The V gene is TRBV6-4, the J gene TRBJ2-5, with a possible D match to TRBD1 (6 bases). Between the trimmed V and J ends, which lost 3 bases and 4 bases, there was a span of 12 bases. The germline gives CDR1 MRHNA, CDR2 SNTAGT. This CDR3 spans 14 amino acids. CDR3 DNA sequence: TGTGCCAGCAGTGAAGGGGGTGAGGGAGAGACCCAGTACTTC. It specifies CASSEGGEGETQYF.

This chain links TRBV20-1 with TRBJ2-7, with D perhaps TRBD2 (6 bases). Germline loops: CDR1 DFQATT, CDR2 SNEGSKA (reference sequence). This CDR3 has 16 amino acids. V lost 0 bases to trimming and J lost 2 bases, with 17 bases between them. The CDR3 DNA sequence: TGCAGTGCTAGAGATTCGTTTCGGGACTCAGCCTACGAGCAGTACTTC. It codes for CSARDSFRDSAYEQYF.

Here the CDR3 DNA reads TGTGCCAGCAGTGAAGCGGTTAGGGGCGAGCAGTACTTC. Translating it yields CASSEAVRGEQYF. The rearrangement links TRBV6-1 to TRBJ2-7, with TRBD1 as a possible D gene (5 bases). Trimming shortened V by 0 bases and J by 6 bases, and 9 bases separated the two germline ends. Germline V CDR1 and CDR2: MNHNS, SASEGT. The CDR3 runs to 13 residues.

This clonotype occurred once. The chain carries TRBV19 and TRBJ2-1; 9 bases are shared with TRBD1. The CDR3 is 15 residues long. CDR1 LNHDA and CDR2 SQIVND come from the germline V gene (reference sequence). The junction had 5 bases not matched to a gene; V was cut back by 6 bases and J by 2 bases. The CDR3 DNA sequence: TGTGCCAGTAGCCGGGACAGGGATCCCTACAATGAGCAGTTCTTC. Encoded protein: CASSRDRDPYNEQFF.

This clonotype was observed a single time. This rearrangement joins TRBV29-1 to TRBJ1-3, with TRBD1 matching over 7 bases. This CDR3 comprises 14 residues. Trimming took 6 bases from V and 2 from J; bases not matched to a gene: 7. Germline values: CDR1 SQVTM, CDR2 ANQGSEA. CDR3 DNA: TGCAGCGTCGACAGGGCTGACCCTGGAAACACCATATATTTT. This codes for CSVDRADPGNTIYF.

The CDR3 nucleotides read TGTGCCAGCAGCTATTCAGGGGGCGTCGGTGCAGCTTTCTTT. Translation gives CASSYSGGVGAAFF. The chain is built from TRBV7-9 and TRBJ1-1; 8 nucleotides match TRBD1. J lost 10 bases, V lost 4 bases, and 11 bases had no gene match. This CDR3 contains 14 residues. Germline-derived CDR1 and CDR2 are SEHNR and FQNEAQ (reference sequence).

V and J are TRBV20-1 and TRBJ2-7; perhaps TRBD2 as D (5 bases). This CDR3 comprises 13 residues. CDR1 and CDR2 (germline): DFQATT, SNEGSKA (reference sequence). CDR3 residues: CSVKAEPSYEQYF. The CDR3 DNA reads as TGCAGCGTCAAAGCGGAGCCTTCCTACGAGCAGTACTTC.

The chain links TRBV5-5 to TRBJ2-3, with 14 positions matching TRBD2. The CDR3 is 17 residues long. Germline V gives CDR1 SGHKS, CDR2 YYEKEE (reference sequence). Trimming cost V 0 bases and J 6 bases; bases outside gene matches: 6. The DNA for the CDR3 is TGTGCCAGCAGCTTGGGGACTAGCGGGGGGCCGACGGATACGCAGTATTTT. This gives the protein CASSLGTSGGPTDTQYF.

CDR3 region: CAISELTADTQYF. As DNA, the CDR3 is TGTGCCATCAGTGAGTTGACAGCAGATACGCAGTATTTT. V gene TRBV10-3 combines with J gene TRBJ2-3; maybe TRBD1 (5 bases). The V gene lost 1 base and the J gene lost 4 bases, with 6 bases spanning the gap. Germline V lookup: CDR1 ENHRY, CDR2 SYGVKD. There are 13 residues in the CDR3.

The V call is TRBV20-1, the J call TRBJ1-5; 7 bases fit TRBD1. CDR1 and CDR2 from the germline V gene are DFQATT and SNEGSKA (reference sequence). After removal of 6 bases from V and 5 bases from J, the junction contained 4 bases not matched to a gene. The CDR3 length is 12 residues. For the CDR3, the DNA is TGCAGTGCCCCCGACAGGGATCAGCCCCAGCATTTT. Encoded protein: CSAPDRDQPQHF.

This chain connects TRBV12-3 or TRBV12-4 to TRBJ1-6; no firm D call. CDR3 length: 17 amino acids. Trimming took 6 bases from V and 10 from J, leaving 25 bases between them. The DNA of the CDR3 is TGTGCCAGCAGCTCCCGAAGCTGGGCAGAGTTTCGATCACCCCTCCACTTT. Its translation is CASSSRSWAEFRSPLHF.

The genes are TRBV7-9 and TRBJ1-4; perhaps TRBD1 as D (6 bases). In germline, CDR1 is SEHNR, CDR2 FQNEAQ (reference sequence). Trimming left V 5 bases short and J 4 bases short, with 14 bases between. The CDR3 has 15 residues. DNA for the CDR3: TGTGCCAGCAGCCAAACCCAAGGGGGTAATGAAAAACTGTTTTTT. This encodes CASSQTQGGNEKLFF.

J is TRBJ1-5 and V is TRBV24-1, with D maybe TRBD1 (5 bases). The V gene's germline CDR1 is KGHDR and CDR2 SFDVKD. The CDR3 extends over 13 amino acids. V lost 5 bases and J lost 10, with 14 bases in between. The CDR3 here is CATSGQGKGPQHF. CDR3 bases: TGTGCCACCAGTGGGCAGGGAAAGGGTCCCCAGCATTTT.

The rearrangement uses TRBV7-2 and TRBJ2-7, with TRBD2 matching 10 bases. Germline-derived CDR1 and CDR2 are SGHTA and FQGNSA. The CDR3 is made up of 15 amino acids. The junction had 13 bases not matched to a gene; V was cut back by 5 bases and J by 9 bases. CDR3 loop: CASSQELAGVVWQYF. In nucleotides, the CDR3 is TGTGCCAGCAGCCAAGAGCTAGCGGGAGTAGTTTGGCAGTACTTC.

At least ten counts were recorded for this clonotype. The CDR3: CASSETSARGLETQYF. The CDR3 coding sequence is TGTGCCAGCAGTGAAACTAGCGCCCGTGGGTTAGAGACCCAGTACTTC. This rearrangement joins TRBV2 to TRBJ2-5, with 7 positions matching TRBD2. The CDR3 runs 16 residues. V gave up 2 bases and J gave up 4 bases; unmatched junction bases: 10. CDR1 SNHLY and CDR2 FYNNEI come from the germline V gene.

The chain recombines TRBV14 with TRBJ2-1, with D hard to call. CDR3 length equals 13 residues. Per the germline V gene, CDR1 is SGHDN and CDR2 is FVKESK. V was shortened by 6 bases and J by 7 bases, with 13 bases between the two germline ends. The CDR3 bases are TGTGCCAGCAGTTACACACGGAAGAATGAGCAGTTCTTC. Its protein is CASSYTRKNEQFF.

The sample holds a few counts of this clonotype. The V gene is TRBV2, the J gene TRBJ2-1; 11 bases map to TRBD2. Germline values: CDR1 SNHLY, CDR2 FYNNEI. After removal of 4 bases from V and 2 bases from J, the junction contained 1 base not matched to a gene. The CDR3 loop spans 15 amino acids. The CDR3 nucleotides are TGTGCCAGCAGTGGACTAGCGGGGCCCTACAATGAGCAGTTCTTC. Translation gives CASSGLAGPYNEQFF.

This chain joins TRBV20-1 and TRBJ1-1, with D tentatively TRBD1 (5 bases). The CDR3 has 14 amino acids. Trimming removed 5 bases at V and 6 bases at J, with 19 bases between. Germline-derived CDR1 and CDR2 are DFQATT and SNEGSKA (reference sequence). DNA for the CDR3: TGCAGTGCTGTCCCGGGACGTGGTCAGGCTGAAGCTTTCTTT. The encoded protein is CSAVPGRGQAEAFF.

V gene TRBV5-6 combines with J gene TRBJ2-6; D might be TRBD2 (5 bases). Looked up from germline, CDR1 is SGHDT and CDR2 is YYEEEE. Between the trimmed V and J ends, which lost 5 bases and 4 bases, there was a span of 13 bases. The CDR3 length is 15 residues. The CDR3: CASRPEGAGANVLTF. The CDR3 DNA follows: TGTGCCAGCAGACCCGAGGGAGCCGGGGCCAACGTCCTGACTTTC.